The rows below give T cell receptor beta chains drawn from one sample of a study of cytomegalovirus exposure and HLA in healthy donors. Sequencing was performed with immunoSEQ multiplex PCR; in TCRdb, only in-frame clones are kept and a portion is missing. The repertoire includes 150,000 to 250,000 clones, 60% to 85% of them detected once, and about 1.4% sits in the top ten. The sample consisted of PBMCs. These receptors all stem from a girl aged 10 to 17 in good health and CMV-seropositive. Both conserved end residues are part of each CDR3. D genes are given only for firm matches. Clone sizes are given selectively: once, few, many, or a class where the clone is expanded.

d_call	j_call	v_call	clone_size	cdr3_aa	cdr3_nt
TRBD2	TRBJ2-3	TRBV5-1	.	CASSLRQKLTSGQASGGQYF	TGCGCCAGCAGCTTGAGACAGAAATTGACTAGCGGCCAAGCTTCTGGGGGGCAGTATTTT
TRBD2	TRBJ2-3	TRBV7-2	.	CASSRLAGAYTDTQYF	TGTGCCAGCAGCCGACTAGCGGGGGCTTACACAGATACGCAGTATTTT
TRBD1	TRBJ2-1	TRBV2	few	CASSAGTGNNEQFF	TGTGCCAGCAGCGCCGGGACAGGGAACAATGAGCAGTTCTTC
.	TRBJ1-1	TRBV9	.	CASSTSGAGTEAFF	TGTGCCAGCAGCACTAGCGGGGCGGGCACTGAAGCTTTCTTT
TRBD2	TRBJ2-5	TRBV4-1	.	CASSQESAGGSQETQYF	TGCGCCAGCAGCCAAGAATCAGCGGGGGGATCCCAAGAGACCCAGTACTTC
TRBD1	TRBJ2-7	TRBV6-5	.	CASSYSWTGTYEQYF	TGTGCCAGCAGTTACTCGTGGACAGGGACCTACGAGCAGTACTTC
TRBD2	TRBJ2-1	TRBV6-5	.	CASRDSGGPYNEQFF	TGTGCCAGCAGAGATAGCGGGGGCCCCTACAATGAGCAGTTCTTC
.	TRBJ2-7	TRBV10-3	.	CAISDWPYEQYF	TGTGCCATCAGTGATTGGCCCTACGAGCAGTACTTC
TRBD1	TRBJ1-2	TRBV5-5	.	CASSTGTGSYGYTF	TGTGCCAGCAGCACTGGGACAGGCTCCTATGGCTACACCTTC
TRBD2	TRBJ2-7	TRBV6-1	few	CASSEVVAGVHSSYEQYF	TGTGCCAGCAGTGAAGTCGTAGCGGGGGTACACAGCTCCTACGAGCAGTACTTC
.	TRBJ2-6	TRBV4-1	.	CASSQAVGGAPSGANVLTF	TGCGCCAGCAGCCAAGCCGTAGGAGGGGCTCCCTCTGGGGCCAACGTCCTGACTTTC
TRBD1	TRBJ1-4	TRBV12-5	.	CASGPFRQGGSTNEKLFF	TGTGCTAGTGGTCCCTTCAGACAGGGGGGCTCAACTAATGAAAAACTGTTTTTT
TRBD2	TRBJ2-3	TRBV19	.	CASSSGGRRGGDTQYF	TGTGCCAGTAGTAGCGGGGGGCGGAGGGGGGGAGATACGCAGTATTTT
TRBD2	TRBJ2-2	TRBV6-1	.	CASSEGGGAAGELFF	TGTGCCAGCAGTGAAGGCGGGGGGGCAGCCGGGGAGCTGTTTTTT
TRBD2	TRBJ2-3	TRBV11-2	.	CASSLDIIAGISTDTQYF	TGTGCCAGCAGCTTAGACATTATAGCGGGGATTAGCACAGATACGCAGTATTTT